This T cell receptor (beta chain) is from a study of T cell repertoires in cytomegalovirus infection. As for the study in general: The authors relied on CMV epitopes, both recently identified HLA-C-restricted and well-studied HLA-B-restricted. Findings and limits, study-wide: Predominance within the ex vivo response was attributable to HLA-C-restricted CMV-specific TCR beta clonotypes.

As to this clonotype: Its antigen remains unknown.

Trimming stripped 4 bases from V and 5 bases from J, with 15 bases between. Germline-derived CDR1 and CDR2 are SGHVS and FQNEAQ. The CDR3 length is 15 residues. TCRdb re-derived calls from the reads in MiXCR, one entry per CDR3 protein. This sample has fewer than 150,000 distinct CDR3 sequences, with 30% found just once. The source was CD8+ T cells from cultured PBMCs, collected from culture after CMV antigen stimulation. The sequence was collected from a human donor in good health (CMV status not recorded). Some clones in this sample may be carry-over from other donors' samples. This chain links TRBV7-8 with TRBJ1-5; no reliable D call. The DNA of the CDR3 is TGTGCCAGCAGCTCACTATACGCACCCGATCAGCCCCAGCATTTT. Encoded protein: CASSSLYAPDQPQHF.